The text below deals with one T cell receptor (beta chain). The record originates from a study of OX40 agonist ivuxolimab in advanced cancers. Some clones are missing from TCRdb's copy, which holds only in-frame ones; the method was immunoSEQ multiplex PCR. The repertoire holds 65,000 to 70,000 clones, with more than 85% as singletons. CDR1 is WSHSY and CDR2 is SAAADI in the germline V gene. Trimming shortened V by 7 bases and J by 6 bases, and 15 bases separated the two germline ends. This CDR3 is built from 13 residues. The chain uses TRBV10-2 and TRBJ1-1; D is possibly TRBD1 (6 bases). The sample was CD4+ or CD8+ T cells sorted from blood, taken in a trial of the OX40 agonist ivuxolimab. This TCR was sampled from an adult with an advanced solid tumor such as melanoma, head and neck, liver or kidney cancer. CDR3 protein: CASMVRGLPEAFF. In DNA, the CDR3 is TGCGCCAGCATGGTCAGGGGCCTACCTGAAGCTTTCTTT.